A selection of T cell receptor beta chains follows, all from one sample in a study of identical twins. In TCRdb, the 5' RACE reads were re-called with MiXCR into one record per CDR3 protein. This table holds roughly 750,000 distinct CDR3 sequences, around 21% found once. These same records also appear under a second study, on T cells expressing NK-cell markers.

The sequencing sample was made of PBMCs. These receptors originate from a woman in her late teens or twenties in good health. Both conserved end residues are part of each CDR3. A D gene is named only where the DNA matches it firmly. Some rows have no size entry. The others give once, few or many, or a class for an expanded clone.

J gene | D gene | V gene | clone size | CDR3 DNA | CDR3 protein
TRBJ2-1 | - | TRBV11-2 | - | TGTGCCAGCAGCCGGTCCGCGCGAACGTCTCGCCAGAGCTCCTACAATGAGCAGTTCTTC | CASSRSARTSRQSSYNEQFF
TRBJ2-3 | - | TRBV7-9 | few | TGTGCCAGCGGGAGTAGAGATACGCAGTATTTT | CASGSRDTQYF
TRBJ1-5 | - | TRBV6-1 | few | TGTGCCAGCAGCCGCGGACGTAACCTCAATCAGCCCCAGCATTTT | CASSRGRNLNQPQHF
TRBJ1-6 | - | TRBV18 | - | TGTGCCAGCTCACCCCTGGGGTCACCCCTCCACTTT | CASSPLGSPLHF
TRBJ2-1 | - | TRBV6-5 | - | TGTGCCAGCAGTTACTCGAGGCGGCGGGCTTACAATGAGCAGTTCTTC | CASSYSRRRAYNEQFF
TRBJ1-6 | - | TRBV9 | - | TGTGCCAGCAGCGTAGGTGGAGGGGGGAATTCACCCCTCCACTTT | CASSVGGGGNSPLHF
TRBJ2-1 | TRBD2 | TRBV7-2 | few | TGTGCCAGCAGTCGTAGCGGGAGTACGTCCTACAATGAGCAGTTCTTC | CASSRSGSTSYNEQFF
TRBJ2-7 | - | TRBV3-1 | - | TGTGCCAGCAGCCGCATCATAGGGGGGGCGGGATACGAGCAGTACTTC | CASSRIIGGAGYEQYF
TRBJ2-3 | - | TRBV6-1 | - | TGTGCCAGCAGTGAAGAGGGAGCAGGGTCACACACAGATACGCAGTATTTT | CASSEEGAGSHTDTQYF
TRBJ2-7 | - | TRBV12-3/TRBV12-4 | - | TGTGCCAGCAGTTTAGGAGTTTGGACTCCTACCTACGAGCAGTACTTC | CASSLGVWTPTYEQYF
TRBJ1-5 | - | TRBV20-1 | few | TGCAGTGCTAGCCGATTAGTCGGGGGCGGGCAGCCCCAGCATTTT | CSASRLVGGGQPQHF
TRBJ2-5 | TRBD2 | TRBV20-1 | - | TGCAGTGCTAGCCCGTTGACTAGCGGGATTAGAGAGACCCAGTACTTC | CSASPLTSGIRETQYF
TRBJ2-7 | - | TRBV12-3/TRBV12-4 | - | TGTGCCAGCAAACGACGGAGGGTCGGCTACGAGCAGTACTTC | CASKRRRVGYEQYF
TRBJ2-7 | TRBD1 | TRBV6-4 | few | TGTGCCGGCGTACAGGGGGCCTACGAGCAGTACTTC | CAGVQGAYEQYF
TRBJ2-1 | - | TRBV20-1 | few | TGCAGTGCTACCCGGGAGCAGTTCTTC | CSATREQFF
TRBJ2-5 | - | TRBV7-8 | many | TGTGCCAGCAGTACAGCCGGGACATTGAGAGAGACCCAGTACTTC | CASSTAGTLRETQYF
TRBJ2-4 | - | TRBV20-1 | many | TGCAGTGCTCTTATCAGGGCGGACATTCAGTACTTC | CSALIRADIQYF
TRBJ1-1 | - | TRBV29-1 | few | TGCAGCGTTGTAGGATCCGGGGCAGGATACACTGAAGCTTTCTTT | CSVVGSGAGYTEAFF
TRBJ1-1 | - | TRBV20-1 | - | TGCAGTGCTGATCTTCCGGGACGGAACACTGAAGCTTTCTTT | CSADLPGRNTEAFF
TRBJ1-1 | - | TRBV4-3 | - | TGCGCCAGCAGCCCCTCCTGGGGGGGAGCGAACACTGAAGCTTTCTTT | CASSPSWGGANTEAFF
TRBJ1-1 | - | TRBV7-9 | - | TGTGCCAGCAGCTTTAGTGGGGGATCGAACACTGAAGCTTTCTTT | CASSFSGGSNTEAFF
TRBJ2-3 | - | TRBV7-9 | few | TGTGCCAGCAGCTCCCTATTGCGGGCTGAAGATACGCAGTATTTT | CASSSLLRAEDTQYF
TRBJ2-5 | - | TRBV12-3/TRBV12-4 | once | TGTGCCAGCAGTCACCTCGACAGCCAAGAGACCCAGTACTTC | CASSHLDSQETQYF
TRBJ2-3 | TRBD1 | TRBV7-4 | - | TGTGCCAGCAGCCCCCGGACAGGGGTTATAGATACGCAGTATTTT | CASSPRTGVIDTQYF
TRBJ2-2 | - | TRBV21-1 | many | TGTGCCAGACTCGGACAGCTCTTAATGACCGGGGAGCTGTTTTTT | CARLGQLLMTGELFF
TRBJ2-2 | TRBD1 | TRBV12-5 | - | TGTGCTAGTGGTTTGCCGAAGGGCCTCGGACAGGGCCACAATAGGAACACCGGGGAGCTGTTTTTT | CASGLPKGLGQGHNRNTGELFF
TRBJ2-2 | - | TRBV12-3/TRBV12-4 | - | TGTGCCAGCAGCCAGTGGGGCACCGGGGAGCTGTTTTTT | CASSQWGTGELFF
TRBJ2-1 | - | TRBV20-1 | - | TGCAGTGCTAGAGTGGCCGGGGGTGTCGATGAGCAGTTCTTC | CSARVAGGVDEQFF
TRBJ2-2 | - | TRBV12-3/TRBV12-4 | - | TGTGCCAGCAGTTTAGCAGGGATCGCCGGGGAGCTGTTTTTT | CASSLAGIAGELFF
TRBJ1-2 | - | TRBV18 | few | TGTGCCAGCTCACCACCGTCATGGGATGGCTACACCTTC | CASSPPSWDGYTF
TRBJ2-5 | - | TRBV7-2 | - | TGTGCCAGCAGCTTAGAATTGCGGGCCCCCCAGTACTTC | CASSLELRAPQYF
TRBJ2-5 | TRBD2 | TRBV29-1 | few | TGCAGCGTTCGGACTAGCGGGGGAGAGACCCAGTACTTC | CSVRTSGGETQYF
TRBJ2-1 | TRBD2 | TRBV4-3 | - | TGCGCCAGCAGCCAAGGTCCCGCGGGAGTAGAAAGCAATGAGCAGTTCTTC | CASSQGPAGVESNEQFF
TRBJ1-5 | - | TRBV20-1 | many | TGCAGTGCTAGAGATCCGGGCTTCAATCAGCCCCAGCATTTT | CSARDPGFNQPQHF
TRBJ2-3 | - | TRBV20-1 | - | TGCAGTGCTACGGACTCAGCAAGCACAGATACGCAGTATTTT | CSATDSASTDTQYF
TRBJ2-3 | TRBD2 | TRBV20-1 | - | TGCAGTGCTAGATGGGCGGGGGGGACAGATACGCAGTATTTT | CSARWAGGTDTQYF
TRBJ2-7 | - | TRBV6-5 | - | TGTGCCAGCAGTTACTACTTAATTAGCTCCTACGAGCAGTACTTC | CASSYYLISSYEQYF
TRBJ2-7 | - | TRBV11-2 | - | TGTGCCAGCAGCCGACTGGACGTCTACGAGCAGTACTTC | CASSRLDVYEQYF
TRBJ1-1 | TRBD1 | TRBV18 | - | TGTGCCAGCTCCCGCTTAACAGGGGGCGCAACTGAAGCTTTCTTT | CASSRLTGGATEAFF
TRBJ2-7 | TRBD1 | TRBV10-1 | - | TGCGCCAGCTCGGGACAGAACTACGAGCAGTACTTC | CASSGQNYEQYF
TRBJ2-3 | TRBD1 | TRBV6-5 | - | TGTGCCAGCAGTTACCTACAGGGGACAGATACGCAGTATTTT | CASSYLQGTDTQYF
TRBJ2-5 | TRBD2 | TRBV20-1 | few | TGCAGTGCATCGGGACTAGCGGCCCCCCAGTACTTC | CSASGLAAPQYF
TRBJ2-7 | - | TRBV7-2 | few | TGTGCCAGCAGCGCCCAGTTGATCGTGGGGCAGTACTTC | CASSAQLIVGQYF
TRBJ1-2 | - | TRBV12-3/TRBV12-4 | many | TGTGCCAGCAGTTTTGGGGCGCATGGCTACACCTTC | CASSFGAHGYTF
TRBJ2-1 | TRBD1 | TRBV20-1 | many | TGCAGTGCCCATGAGGGACAGGGCTCCTACAATGAGCAGTTCTTC | CSAHEGQGSYNEQFF
TRBJ1-1 | - | TRBV5-8 | - | TGTGCCAGCAGCTTTTTGCGATCCATGAACACTGAAGCTTTCTTT | CASSFLRSMNTEAFF
TRBJ2-7 | - | TRBV20-1 | many | TGCAGTGCCTCCAAGCGGGTCTCCTACGAGCAGTACTTC | CSASKRVSYEQYF
TRBJ2-1 | - | TRBV20-1 | once | TGCAGTGCTGGACCTAGGGGATCCTACAATGAGCAGTTCTTC | CSAGPRGSYNEQFF
TRBJ1-5 | - | TRBV19 | many | TGTGCCAGTAGGGAGAGACAGCTCTTCTTTTTT | CASRERQLFFF
TRBJ1-6 | - | TRBV12-3/TRBV12-4 | many | TGTGCCAGCAGCCTGAGTAATTCACCCCTCCACTTT | CASSLSNSPLHF
TRBJ2-1 | - | TRBV7-6 | many | TGTGCCAGCAGCTTAGTGCCGCAGGGGGGGGGAAGTAATGAGCAGTTCTTC | CASSLVPQGGGSNEQFF
TRBJ2-2 | TRBD2 | TRBV20-1 | few | TGCAGTGCTAGAGGGAGCGGGGGGGCCGGGGAGCTGTTTTTT | CSARGSGGAGELFF
TRBJ2-1 | TRBD2 | TRBV6-2/TRBV6-3 | - | TGTGCCAGTTCAAGCGGGAGACCCCTCGGTGAGCAGTTCTTC | CASSSGRPLGEQFF
TRBJ2-1 | - | TRBV5-6 | - | TGTGCCAGCAGCCGCAAGACGGTGCTGCTATACAATGAGCAGTTCTTC | CASSRKTVLLYNEQFF
TRBJ2-5 | TRBD2 | TRBV7-9 | - | TGTGCCAGCAGTTTAGCGGGAGGTCGTACGGAGACCCAGTACTTC | CASSLAGGRTETQYF
TRBJ2-1 | - | TRBV10-2 | - | TGCGCCAGCAGTGATAGAAAGCGGGCCAACAATGAGCAGTTCTTC | CASSDRKRANNEQFF
TRBJ2-3 | TRBD2 | TRBV20-1 | - | TGCAGTGCTCTACCCGCCGGGGGGGCCCCAGATACGCAGTATTTT | CSALPAGGAPDTQYF
TRBJ2-1 | TRBD1 | TRBV5-1 | few | TGCGCCAGTCGGGACCAGCGGACAGGGTTAAGTGAGCAGTTCTTC | CASRDQRTGLSEQFF
TRBJ2-1 | - | TRBV6-5 | - | TGTGCCAGCAGTTACTCCTACCCTGATGCTGGCCATGAGCAGTTCTTC | CASSYSYPDAGHEQFF